This is a list of T cell receptor beta chains from one sample in a study of neoadjuvant anti-PD-1 for oral cavity cancer. Sequencing was performed with immunoSEQ multiplex PCR; in TCRdb, only in-frame clones are kept and a portion is missing. The data contain more than 15,000 clones, roughly 62% of them seen just once; the ten biggest clones take up roughly 3.1%. This material consisted of PBMCs, taken before nivolumab (anti-PD-1) treatment. The source is a person aged 40 to 85 with oral cavity squamous cell carcinoma. Each CDR3 is given with its conserved first and last residue. The D gene is left open where the match is weak. For some rows the clone size is stated as once, few or many, or as a class when expanded; others skip it.

clone_size	v_call	d_call	j_call	cdr3_nt	cdr3_aa
-	TRBV1	-	TRBJ2-5	TGCACCAGCAGCCAAGATGAAGCGGACCACCAAGAGACCCAGTACTTC	CTSSQDEADHQETQYF
-	TRBV5-4	-	TRBJ2-5	TGTGCCAGCAGCTTGGTACAGGGAGGACAAGAGACCCAGTACTTC	CASSLVQGGQETQYF
-	TRBV7-2	-	TRBJ2-5	TGTGCCAGCAGCTTCCGGGGCGGGGAGACCCAGTACTTC	CASSFRGGETQYF
-	TRBV4-2	-	TRBJ2-1	TGTGCCAGCAGCCAAGATGTGGACGGGAGAGATGAGCAGTTCTTC	CASSQDVDGRDEQFF
few	TRBV5-1	TRBD2	TRBJ2-7	TGCGCCAGCAGCCACGGGACTAGCGGAACCTACGAGCAGTACTTC	CASSHGTSGTYEQYF
-	TRBV10-3	-	TRBJ1-3	TGTGCCATCGGCCAAGAAGGGAACACCATATATTTT	CAIGQEGNTIYF
-	TRBV2	-	TRBJ1-1	TGTGCCAGCAGGGTGGGGAGCACTGAAGCTTTCTTT	CASRVGSTEAFF
once	TRBV25-1	TRBD2	TRBJ2-5	TGTGCCAGCAGTGAATATGGTGGCGGGGGTCAAGAGACCCAGTACTTC	CASSEYGGGGQETQYF
-	TRBV5-1	TRBD1	TRBJ2-2	TGCGCCAGCAGCGTGGGACAGGAGCGGACCGGGGAGCTGTTTTTT	CASSVGQERTGELFF
-	TRBV19	TRBD1	TRBJ2-2	TGTGCCAGTTTCCCAGGGGGGAACACCGGGGAGCTGTTTTTT	CASFPGGNTGELFF
once	TRBV19	-	TRBJ1-1	TGTGCCAGTAGTATCATCACAGCCTCTGAAGCTTTCTTT	CASSIITASEAFF
once	TRBV28	TRBD1	TRBJ1-5	TGTGCCAGCATCACCAGGGGGAATAGCAATCAGCCCCAGCATTTT	CASITRGNSNQPQHF
-	TRBV5-1	TRBD2	TRBJ2-2	TGCGCCAGCAGCTTGGACCTAGCGGGAGTTAACACCGGGGAGCTGTTTTTT	CASSLDLAGVNTGELFF
-	TRBV5-5	-	TRBJ2-7	-	CASSFGQGAHSF
-	TRBV28	TRBD2	TRBJ2-3	TGTGCCAGCAGTTTAACCCGACTAGCCGGAGATACGCAGTATTTT	CASSLTRLAGDTQYF
-	TRBV30	-	TRBJ1-4	TGTGCCTGGAGTGAGGGGAGGGAAAAACTGTTTTTT	CAWSEGREKLFF
few	TRBV7-9	TRBD2	TRBJ2-4	TGTGCCAGCAGCGCGGATTTAGCGGGAGCCAAAAACATTCAGTACTTC	CASSADLAGAKNIQYF
-	TRBV20-1	-	TRBJ1-4	TGCAGTGCTAGCGCTGAAAAACTGTTTTTT	CSASAEKLFF
-	TRBV10-3	-	TRBJ2-1	TGTGCCATCAGCCACGAGGAGAACAATGAGCAGTTCTTC	CAISHEENNEQFF
-	TRBV6-6	-	TRBJ1-1	TGTGCCAGCAGTTACGGGGGGCTCGACACTGAAGCTTTCTTT	CASSYGGLDTEAFF
-	TRBV2	TRBD2	TRBJ2-3	TGTGCCAGCGATATAGCGGGACGCACAGATACGCAGTATTTT	CASDIAGRTDTQYF
-	TRBV6-1	TRBD1	TRBJ2-2	TGTGCCAGCACCACACAGGGGAGCACCGGGGAGCTGTTTTTT	CASTTQGSTGELFF
few	TRBV5-1	-	TRBJ2-4	TGCGCCAGCAGGATTCACGACGAAGGGAACATTCAGTACTTC	CASRIHDEGNIQYF
once	TRBV30	-	TRBJ1-5	TGTGCCTGGAGTGTACGGAGCGACCCTAATCAGCCCCAGCATTTT	CAWSVRSDPNQPQHF
-	TRBV9	TRBD2	TRBJ2-3	TGTGCCAGCAGCGTAGCGGTCGTAGCGGGGGATACGCAGTATTTT	CASSVAVVAGDTQYF
few	TRBV29-1	TRBD2	TRBJ2-7	TGCAGCGTTCGGGGGGAGGGACTGGAGCAGTACTTC	CSVRGEGLEQYF
-	TRBV9	TRBD2	TRBJ2-3	TGTGCCAGCAGCGTAGTGGCTAGCGGGAGTGGTACAGATACGCAGTATTTT	CASSVVASGSGTDTQYF
-	TRBV4-1	TRBD2	TRBJ2-1	TGCGCCAGCAGCTTTAGCGGGAGGGCTCGGGATGAGCAGTTCTTC	CASSFSGRARDEQFF
-	TRBV7-3	-	TRBJ2-5	TGTGCCAGCAGCTTAAGGGGGCGGGCTAGCGGCCAAGAGACCCAGTACTTC	CASSLRGRASGQETQYF
-	TRBV5-1	-	TRBJ2-6	TGCGCCAGCAGCTCTGGGGGGACTGGGGCCAACGTCCTGACTTTC	CASSSGGTGANVLTF
-	TRBV11-1	-	TRBJ1-2	TGTGCCAGCAGCTTAGGACAGAACTATGGCTACACCTTC	CASSLGQNYGYTF
-	TRBV5-1	-	TRBJ2-3	TGCGCCAGCAGCCATGGGGGGACAGATACGCAGTATTTT	CASSHGGTDTQYF
-	TRBV10-3	-	TRBJ2-1	TGTGCCATCAGTGAGTCGCCCCAAGGAGACAATGAGCAGTTCTTC	CAISESPQGDNEQFF
-	TRBV9	-	TRBJ2-5	TGTGCCAGCAGCGTGGGCGGGTACCAAGAGACCCAGTACTTC	CASSVGGYQETQYF
-	TRBV10-3	TRBD1	TRBJ1-2	TGTGCCATCACCGCCGGGACAGCACTTGGCTACACCTTC	CAITAGTALGYTF
-	TRBV9	-	TRBJ2-2	TGTGCCAGCAAAGTGGGGTCTAACACCGGGGAGCTGTTTTTT	CASKVGSNTGELFF
-	TRBV2	-	TRBJ2-3	TGTGCCAGCAGCGACTTGATGTTGGAGTCCCCAGATACGCAGTATTTT	CASSDLMLESPDTQYF
few	TRBV2	-	TRBJ2-2	TGTGCCAGCAGTGAAGTGACCTACACCGGGGAGCTGTTTTTT	CASSEVTYTGELFF
-	TRBV7-6	-	TRBJ2-1	TGTGCCAGCACTGGGGTCAATGAGCAGTTCTTC	CASTGVNEQFF
-	TRBV29-1	TRBD1	TRBJ1-1	TGCAGCGTTAAGACAGGGGGCGACACTGAAGCTTTCTTT	CSVKTGGDTEAFF
few	TRBV7-3	-	TRBJ2-5	TGTGCCAGCAGCCTCGGATGGCAAGAGACCCAGTACTTC	CASSLGWQETQYF
-	TRBV10-3	-	TRBJ1-3	TGTGCCATCAGTGCGGGGGACCTAGTGAGCTCTGGAAACACCATATATTTT	CAISAGDLVSSGNTIYF
-	TRBV7-9	TRBD2	TRBJ2-7	TGTGCCAGCAGCGGACTAGCGGGAGGTCTAACCTACGAGCAGTACTTC	CASSGLAGGLTYEQYF
-	TRBV7-3	-	TRBJ2-1	TGTGCCAGCAGCTTCACCCGGGACCGCAGGAATGAGCAGTTCTTC	CASSFTRDRRNEQFF
-	TRBV19	-	TRBJ1-2	TGTGCCAGTAGTATTGGCGGTGATGGCTACACCTTC	CASSIGGDGYTF
once	TRBV6-1	-	TRBJ1-2	TGTGCCAGCAATGGGGGGGGTAGTAAGGCTGGCTACACCTTC	CASNGGGSKAGYTF
-	TRBV2	-	TRBJ1-1	TGTGCCAGCAGTCGGACAGTGAACACTGAAGCTTTCTTT	CASSRTVNTEAFF
-	TRBV7-3	TRBD1	TRBJ2-2	TGTGCCAGCAGCCCGACAGGGGGAACCGGGGAGCTGTTTTTT	CASSPTGGTGELFF
-	TRBV11-2	-	TRBJ2-7	TGTGCCAGCGGATTAAGGGCCTACGAGCAGTACTTC	CASGLRAYEQYF
once	TRBV5-5	-	TRBJ1-1	TGTGCCAGCAGCTTGTTGGCGACTAAGAACACTGAAGCTTTCTTT	CASSLLATKNTEAFF
-	TRBV7-2	-	TRBJ2-6	TGTGCCAGCAGCTTAGGGCAGGCGGGAGGGGCCAACGTCCTGACTTTC	CASSLGQAGGANVLTF
-	TRBV6-5	-	TRBJ1-1	TGTGCCAGCAGTTACTCACCCATGAGGACTGAAGCTTTCTTT	CASSYSPMRTEAFF
once	TRBV25-1	TRBD2	TRBJ2-1	TGTGCCAGCAGTGCCGGGACTAGCGGGGGCAATGAGCAGTTCTTC	CASSAGTSGGNEQFF
-	TRBV7-8	-	TRBJ2-7	TGTGCCAGCAGCTTTGGACAGCGGGAGCAGTACTTC	CASSFGQREQYF
-	TRBV29-1	-	TRBJ2-1	TGCAGCGTTGGTGGCGCTAGCGCTGGTGAGCAGTTCTTC	CSVGGASAGEQFF
-	TRBV2	TRBD1	TRBJ1-3	TGTGCCAGCAGTGAAGGACAGGGTGCGGCGTACACCATATATTTT	CASSEGQGAAYTIYF
-	TRBV9	-	TRBJ2-3	TGTGCCAGCAGCGTAAGCCCGATCACAGATACGCAGTATTTT	CASSVSPITDTQYF
-	TRBV28	TRBD2	TRBJ2-7	TGTGCCAGCACCGGGGACTATGCCGGGCCGTCGTCCTACGAGCAGTACTTC	CASTGDYAGPSSYEQYF
-	TRBV5-1	TRBD1	TRBJ2-7	TGCGCCAGCAGCCCGGGACAGGGGATCCCCTACGAGCAGTACTTC	CASSPGQGIPYEQYF